The rows below give T cell receptor beta chains drawn from one sample of a study of blood T cell repertoires in COVID-19. Sequencing used immunoSEQ multiplex PCR; TCRdb keeps in-frame clones, though not all of them. The sample lists about 60,000 clones, approximately 88% seen once, with roughly a tenth in the top ten. The sample comprised peripheral blood. The receptors were gathered from a man aged 30-40 years with COVID-19, enrolled during active disease. Both conserved end residues are part of each CDR3. Each record gives: V gene, clone size, D gene, J gene, CDR3 DNA, CDR3 protein. D genes are given only for firm matches. Only some rows state a clone size, as once, few, many or a class for expanded clones.

>TRBV9|.|TRBD2|TRBJ2-1
TGTGCCAGCAGCGTAAGCGGGACTAGCGTGTACAATGAGCAGTTCTTC
CASSVSGTSVYNEQFF
>TRBV4-1|.|.|TRBJ1-1
TGCGCCAGCAGCCAAGATCTGATTGTCGGCAGGGAGGGAGCTTTCTTT
CASSQDLIVGREGAFF
>TRBV12-3/TRBV12-4|.|TRBD1|TRBJ2-1
TGTGCCAGCGGACAGGGGCCCTACAATGAGCAGTTCTTC
CASGQGPYNEQFF
>TRBV19|.|.|TRBJ1-1
TGTGCCAGTAGTATAGGAGCCCTTGAAGCTTTCTTT
CASSIGALEAFF
>TRBV6-5|.|.|TRBJ2-1
TGTGCCTGCACTCGCGTCGACAATGAGCAGTTCTTC
CACTRVDNEQFF
>TRBV27|.|.|TRBJ2-5
TGTGCCAGCAGCAAAGCCGGGAGCCAAGAGACCCAGTACTTC
CASSKAGSQETQYF
>TRBV30|.|TRBD1|TRBJ1-5
TGTGCCTGGAGTGTAGGGACAGGCGGTCAGCCCCAGCATTTT
CAWSVGTGGQPQHF
>TRBV27|.|TRBD1|TRBJ1-2
TGTGCCAGCAGGACAGGGGGGCATGGCTACACCTTC
CASRTGGHGYTF
>TRBV5-6|.|.|TRBJ2-3
TGTGCCAGCAGCTTGGGGAGAGAATACACAGATACGCAGTATTTT
CASSLGREYTDTQYF
>TRBV29-1|once|.|TRBJ2-2
TGCAGCGTTGAAGATCTGACGACTGGTACCGGGGAGCTGTTTTTT
CSVEDLTTGTGELFF
>TRBV18|.|.|TRBJ2-2
TGTGCCAGCTCACCTCAGGAAGCCGGGGAGCTGTTTTTT
CASSPQEAGELFF
>TRBV19|.|.|TRBJ2-3
TGTGCCAGTAGTATAAGTGGCGGGAGCACAGATACGCAGTATTTT
CASSISGGSTDTQYF